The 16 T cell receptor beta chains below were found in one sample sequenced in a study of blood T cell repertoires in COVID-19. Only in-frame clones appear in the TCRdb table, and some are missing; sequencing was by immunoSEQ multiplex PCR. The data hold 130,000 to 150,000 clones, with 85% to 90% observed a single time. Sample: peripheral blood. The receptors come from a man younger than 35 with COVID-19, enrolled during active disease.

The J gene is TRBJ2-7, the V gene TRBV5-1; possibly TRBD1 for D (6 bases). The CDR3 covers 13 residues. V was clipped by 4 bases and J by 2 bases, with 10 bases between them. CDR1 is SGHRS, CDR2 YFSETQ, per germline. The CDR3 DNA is TGCGCCAGCAGCCCTGGGACAACCTACGAGCAGTACTTC. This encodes CASSPGTTYEQYF.

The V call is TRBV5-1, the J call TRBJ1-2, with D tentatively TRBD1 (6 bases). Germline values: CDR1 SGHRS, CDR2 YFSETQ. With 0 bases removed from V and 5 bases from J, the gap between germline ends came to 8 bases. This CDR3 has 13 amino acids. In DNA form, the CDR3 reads TGCGCCAGCAGCTTGGACAGGGAGTATGGCTACACCTTC. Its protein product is CASSLDREYGYTF.

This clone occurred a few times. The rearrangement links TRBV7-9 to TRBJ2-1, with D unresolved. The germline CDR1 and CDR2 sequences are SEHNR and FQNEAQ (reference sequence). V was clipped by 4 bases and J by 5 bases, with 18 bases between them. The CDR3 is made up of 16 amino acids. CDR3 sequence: CASSSVSPGFHNEQFF. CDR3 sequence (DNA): TGTGCCAGCAGCTCCGTTAGCCCCGGGTTCCACAATGAGCAGTTCTTC. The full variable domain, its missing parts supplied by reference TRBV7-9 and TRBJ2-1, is DTGVSQNPRHKITKRGQNVTFRCDPISEHNRLYWYRQTLGQGPEFLTYFQNEAQLEKSRLLSDRFSAERPKGSFSTLEIQRTEQGDSAMYLCASSSVSPGFHNEQFFGPGTRLTVL.

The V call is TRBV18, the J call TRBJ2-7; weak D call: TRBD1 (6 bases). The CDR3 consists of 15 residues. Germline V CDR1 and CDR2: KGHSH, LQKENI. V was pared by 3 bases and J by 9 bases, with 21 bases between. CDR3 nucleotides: TGTGCCAGCTCACCGTCGCAGGGGACCCGGGAAGGGCAGTACTTC. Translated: CASSPSQGTREGQYF.

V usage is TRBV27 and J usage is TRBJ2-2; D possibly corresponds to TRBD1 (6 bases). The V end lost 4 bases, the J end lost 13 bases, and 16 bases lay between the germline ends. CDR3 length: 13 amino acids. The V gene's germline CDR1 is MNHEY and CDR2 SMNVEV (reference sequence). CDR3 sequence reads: CASSWGTTGLLFF. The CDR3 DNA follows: TGTGCCAGCAGTTGGGGGACAACAGGGTTGCTGTTTTTT.

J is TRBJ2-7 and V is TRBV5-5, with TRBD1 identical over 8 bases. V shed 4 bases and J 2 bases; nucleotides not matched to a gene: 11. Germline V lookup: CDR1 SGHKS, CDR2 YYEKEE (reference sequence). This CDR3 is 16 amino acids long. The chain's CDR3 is CASSRTGTGDTYEQYF. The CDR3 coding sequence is TGTGCCAGCAGCCGCACCGGGACAGGTGATACCTACGAGCAGTACTTC. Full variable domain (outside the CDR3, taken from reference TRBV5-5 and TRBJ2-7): DAGVTQSPTHLIKTRGQQVTLRCSPISGHKSVSWYQQVLGQGPQFIFQYYEKEERGRGNFPDRFSARQFPNYSSELNVNALLLGDSALYLCASSRTGTGDTYEQYFGPGTRLTVT.

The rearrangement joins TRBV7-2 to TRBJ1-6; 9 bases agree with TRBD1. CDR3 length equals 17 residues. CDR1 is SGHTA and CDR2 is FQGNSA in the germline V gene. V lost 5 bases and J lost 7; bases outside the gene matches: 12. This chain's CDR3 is CASSQHHRGRQNSPLHF. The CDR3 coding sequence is TGTGCCAGCAGCCAACACCACAGGGGGCGGCAAAATTCACCCCTCCACTTT.

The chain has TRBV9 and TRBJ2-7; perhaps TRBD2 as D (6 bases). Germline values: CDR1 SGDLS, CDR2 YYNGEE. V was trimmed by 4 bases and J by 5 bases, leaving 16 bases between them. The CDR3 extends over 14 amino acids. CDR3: CASSPGSGGNEQYF. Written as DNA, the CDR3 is TGTGCCAGCAGCCCCGGTTCCGGGGGAAACGAGCAGTACTTC.

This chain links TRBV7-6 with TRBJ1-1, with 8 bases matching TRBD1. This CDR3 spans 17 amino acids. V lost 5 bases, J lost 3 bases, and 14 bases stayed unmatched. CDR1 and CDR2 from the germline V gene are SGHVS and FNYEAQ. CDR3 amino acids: CASSPKSLDREDTEAFF. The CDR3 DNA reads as TGTGCCAGCAGCCCAAAGTCTTTGGACAGGGAAGACACTGAAGCTTTCTTT.

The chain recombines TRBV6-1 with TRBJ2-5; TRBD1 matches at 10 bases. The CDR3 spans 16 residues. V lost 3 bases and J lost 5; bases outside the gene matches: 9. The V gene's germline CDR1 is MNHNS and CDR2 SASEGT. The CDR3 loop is CASSDLLTGGAETQYF. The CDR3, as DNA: TGTGCCAGCAGTGACCTCTTGACAGGGGGCGCGGAGACCCAGTACTTC.

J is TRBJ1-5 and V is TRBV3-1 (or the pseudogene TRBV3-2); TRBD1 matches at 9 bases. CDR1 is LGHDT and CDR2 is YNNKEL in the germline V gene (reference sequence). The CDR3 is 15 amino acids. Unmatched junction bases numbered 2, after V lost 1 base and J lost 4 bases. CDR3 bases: TGTGCCAGCAGCCAAGGACAGGGGGGTAATCAGCCCCAGCATTTT. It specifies CASSQGQGGNQPQHF.

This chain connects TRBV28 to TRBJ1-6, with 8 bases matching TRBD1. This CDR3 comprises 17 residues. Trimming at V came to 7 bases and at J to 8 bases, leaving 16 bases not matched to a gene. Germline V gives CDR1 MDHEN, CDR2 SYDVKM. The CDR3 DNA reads TGTGCCAGCATCCCGGGACAGGTCTTTTCCGGGGATTCACCCCTCCACTTT. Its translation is CASIPGQVFSGDSPLHF.

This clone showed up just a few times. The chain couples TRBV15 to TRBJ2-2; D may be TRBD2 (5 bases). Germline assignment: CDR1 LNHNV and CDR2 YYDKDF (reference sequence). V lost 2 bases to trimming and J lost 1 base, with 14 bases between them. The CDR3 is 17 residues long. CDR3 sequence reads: CATSRSLGLLNTGELFF. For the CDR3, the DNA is TGTGCCACCAGCAGAAGCCTTGGACTGTTGAACACCGGGGAGCTGTTTTTT.

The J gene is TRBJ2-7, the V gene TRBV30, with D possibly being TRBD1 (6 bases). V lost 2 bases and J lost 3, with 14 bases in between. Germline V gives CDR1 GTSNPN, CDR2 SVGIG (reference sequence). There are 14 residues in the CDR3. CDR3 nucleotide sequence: TGTGCCTGGAGTACCGGGACACTACTCTACGAGCAGTACTTC. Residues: CAWSTGTLLYEQYF. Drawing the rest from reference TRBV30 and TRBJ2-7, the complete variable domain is SQTIHQWPATLVQPVGSPLSLECTVEGTSNPNLYWYRQAAGRGLQLLFYSVGIGQISSEVPQNLSASRPQDRQFILSSKKLLLSDSGFYLCAWSTGTLLYEQYFGPGTRLTVT.

CDR3: CASSVSSRSNTGELFF. Written as DNA, the CDR3 is TGTGCCAGCAGCGTCAGTTCTAGGTCGAACACCGGGGAGCTGTTTTTT. This chain joins TRBV9 and TRBJ2-2; D gene uncertain. The V gene lost 2 bases and the J gene lost 0 bases, with 11 bases spanning the gap. Germline-derived CDR1 and CDR2 are SGDLS and YYNGEE. This CDR3 comprises 16 residues.

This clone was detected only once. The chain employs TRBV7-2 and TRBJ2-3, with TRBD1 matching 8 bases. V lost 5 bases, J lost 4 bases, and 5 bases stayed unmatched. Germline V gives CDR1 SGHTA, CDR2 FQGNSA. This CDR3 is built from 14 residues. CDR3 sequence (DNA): TGTGCCAGCAGCCCCGGACAGGGTCCAGATACGCAGTATTTT. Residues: CASSPGQGPDTQYF.